This entry lists 17 T cell receptor beta chains sequenced from one sample in a study of blood T cell repertoires in COVID-19. Sequenced by immunoSEQ multiplex PCR; TCRdb stores in-frame clones only, minus some. The sample consists of approximately 70,000 clones, 88% of them appearing once. Sequenced sample: peripheral blood. These TCRs come from a human donor in a cohort sampled during active COVID-19.

The rearrangement joins TRBV6-5 to TRBJ1-2; TRBD1 might be the D (5 bases). Trimming took off 7 bases at V and 0 bases at J, with 9 bases between the two ends. This CDR3 region has 13 residues. Germline CDR1 and CDR2: MNHEY and SVGAGI. The CDR3 reads CASKEGTNYGYTF. The CDR3 DNA sequence: TGTGCCAGCAAGGAGGGGACTAACTATGGCTACACCTTC.

The chain has TRBV7-7 and TRBJ1-2, with 9 positions matching TRBD1. Unmatched junction bases numbered 6, after V lost 0 bases and J lost 4 bases. The germline CDR1 and CDR2 sequences are SSHAT and FNYEAQ (reference sequence). The CDR3 sequence is 16 residues long. CDR3 sequence (DNA): TGTGCCAGCAGCTTAGCTCAACAGGGGGCGGGCTATGGCTACACCTTC. It is translated as CASSLAQQGAGYGYTF.

J is TRBJ1-4 and V is TRBV4-3, with 7 bases matching TRBD1. CDR3 length: 15 residues. CDR1 is LGHNA, CDR2 YSLEER, per germline. V shed 0 bases and J 7 bases; nucleotides not matched to a gene: 5. CDR3 sequence (DNA): TGCGCCAGCAGCCAAGACGAGACAGGGTCTGAAAAACTGTTTTTT. Protein product: CASSQDETGSEKLFF.

V and J are TRBV6-6 and TRBJ1-1, with D possibly being TRBD1 (5 bases). The CDR3 spans 14 residues. Germline V gives CDR1 MNHNY, CDR2 SVGAGI (reference sequence). The V gene lost 1 base and the J gene lost 6 bases, with 12 bases spanning the gap. CDR3 nucleotides: TGTGCCAGCAGTTACTTCGGGGGGGACGCTGAAGCTTTCTTT. Its translation: CASSYFGGDAEAFF.

The V call is TRBV19, the J call TRBJ1-1; 9 bases map to TRBD1. This CDR3 comprises 13 residues. V was clipped by 3 bases and J by 8 bases; unmatched bases: 4. Germline CDR1 and CDR2: LNHDA and SQIVND (reference sequence). The CDR3: CASSMGQGPEAFF. The CDR3 region has the DNA TGTGCCAGTAGTATGGGACAGGGTCCCGAAGCTTTCTTT.

This clone was picked up a small number of times. The chain employs TRBV3-1 (or the pseudogene TRBV3-2) and TRBJ1-5; the D gene is possibly TRBD1 (6 bases). CDR3 size: 16 residues. Trimming took off 1 base at V and 3 bases at J, with 13 bases between the two ends. Germline-derived CDR1 and CDR2 are LGHDT and YNNKEL (reference sequence). DNA for the CDR3: TGTGCCAGCAGCCAAGGGCGGGGGCTAGTCAATCAGCCCCAGCATTTT. Encoded protein: CASSQGRGLVNQPQHF.

This rearrangement joins TRBV27 to TRBJ2-2, with a tentative D call TRBD2 (5 bases). Trimming took off 3 bases at V and 7 bases at J, with 12 bases between the two ends. The CDR3 spans 14 residues. Germline CDR1 MNHEY, CDR2 SMNVEV (reference sequence). As DNA, the CDR3 is TGTGCCAGCAGTTTCACGGGGAGCATCGGGGAGCTGTTTTTT. This codes for CASSFTGSIGELFF.

The CDR3 coding sequence is TGCAGTGCCACTCCATCAGATACGCAGTATTTT. Translated: CSATPSDTQYF. The chain links TRBV20-1 to TRBJ2-3; no clear D gene. Germline V gene data show CDR1 as DFQATT and CDR2 as SNEGSKA (reference sequence). This CDR3 is built from 11 residues. The V end lost 6 bases, the J end lost 4 bases, and 8 bases lay between the germline ends.

The J gene is TRBJ2-5, the V gene TRBV21-1; the table's TRBD2 call for D was not verified on the DNA. TRBV21-1 is designated a pseudogene. The CDR3 spans 17 residues. CDR3 sequence: CASRTSGGAPVQETQYF. The CDR3 coding sequence is TGTGCCAGCAGGACTAGCGGGGGGGCCCCCGTCCAAGAGACCCAGTACTTC.

This rearrangement joins TRBV4-1 to TRBJ2-7; 14 bases are a match to TRBD2. Germline CDR1 reads MGHRA; CDR2 reads YSYEKL. V shed 1 base and J 6 bases; nucleotides not matched to a gene: 5. This CDR3 has 16 residues. This CDR3 is CASSQGGLAGAFEQYF. The CDR3 DNA reads as TGCGCCAGCAGCCAAGGGGGACTAGCGGGAGCTTTCGAGCAGTACTTC.

This clone was counted only a few times. The chain has TRBV6-6 and TRBJ2-1; 8 bases are a match to TRBD2. V lost 6 bases and J lost 6; bases outside the gene matches: 7. The germline V gene encodes CDR1 MNHNY and CDR2 SVGAGI (reference sequence). The CDR3 has 14 amino acids. The CDR3 reads CASRPGRGGNEQFF. The DNA of the CDR3 is TGTGCCAGCAGACCCGGGAGGGGCGGCAATGAGCAGTTCTTC.

This chain connects TRBV30 to TRBJ2-2; TRBD2 aligns across 8 bases. This CDR3 region has 17 residues. Unmatched junction bases numbered 8, after V lost 0 bases and J lost 2 bases. Germline-derived CDR1 and CDR2 are GTSNPN and SVGIG (reference sequence). CDR3 bases: TGTGCCTGGAGTGTACTTAGATTAGCGGGAAACACCGGGGAGCTGTTTTTT. Translation gives CAWSVLRLAGNTGELFF. The full variable domain, in which reference TRBV30 and TRBJ2-2 provide the parts outside the CDR3, is SQTIHQWPATLVQPVGSPLSLECTVEGTSNPNLYWYRQAAGRGLQLLFYSVGIGQISSEVPQNLSASRPQDRQFILSSKKLLLSDSGFYLCAWSVLRLAGNTGELFFGEGSRLTVL.

This chain uses TRBV29-1 with TRBJ2-7; D is possibly TRBD2 (5 bases). Germline loops: CDR1 SQVTM, CDR2 ANQGSEA. The CDR3 covers 13 residues. Trimming took 0 bases from V and 2 from J, leaving 8 bases between them. The CDR3 protein is CSVEDGITYEQYF. The CDR3 nucleotides read TGCAGCGTTGAAGACGGGATCACCTACGAGCAGTACTTC.

A single count supports this clone. V usage is TRBV7-2 and J usage is TRBJ2-1; TRBD1 agrees at 7 bases. J lost 9 bases, V lost 1 base, and 6 bases had no gene match. Per germline, CDR1 SGHTA and CDR2 FQGNSA. The length of the CDR3 is 14 residues. CDR3 nucleotide sequence: TGTGCCAGCAGCTTAGTCCGACAGGGCGCTGAGCAGTTCTTC. It yields the protein CASSLVRQGAEQFF.

This chain connects TRBV28 to TRBJ2-7, with D perhaps matching TRBD2 (5 bases). Germline-derived CDR1 and CDR2 are MDHEN and SYDVKM. The ends were cut back, 5 bases at V and 7 bases at J, with 12 bases in the middle. The CDR3 is 12 residues long. This CDR3 reads CASSGSILEQYF. The CDR3, as DNA: TGTGCCAGCAGTGGGAGCATCCTGGAGCAGTACTTC.

The table lists this clone with a count of one. The rearrangement uses TRBV24-1 and TRBJ2-3, with D perhaps TRBD1 (6 bases). The V gene lost 9 bases and the J gene lost 2 bases, with 29 bases spanning the gap. Germline assignment: CDR1 KGHDR and CDR2 SFDVKD. There are 19 residues in the CDR3. In nucleotides, the CDR3 is TGTGCCACCCCCCGACAGGTACCCGCGTTAGTAGGTCTCACAGATACGCAGTATTTT. Translating it yields CATPRQVPALVGLTDTQYF.

Comments on this clone: Its ends do not fully match the called genes, so a read error is possible. Other DNA sequences in this sample translate to the same CDR3. The J gene is TRBJ1-3, the V gene TRBV19; D unresolved. The CDR3 runs to 14 residues. The V gene's germline CDR1 is LNHDA and CDR2 SQIVND (reference sequence). In nucleotides, the CDR3 is TGCGCCAGTAGTCTGGGAGCGTGGGGAAACACCATATATTTT. Translated, it gives CASSLGAWGNTIYF.